A selection of T cell receptor beta chains follows, all from one sample in a study of blood T cell repertoires in COVID-19. Measured with immunoSEQ multiplex PCR; TCRdb has only the in-frame clones, and not every one. The sample shows fewer than 400,000 clones, over 85% of them seen only once. Sequencing input: peripheral blood. These receptor sequences come from a woman between 25 and 40 years old with COVID-19, enrolled during active disease. The CDR3 runs from the conserved cysteine through the conserved F or W. Fields, in order: J gene, D gene, V gene, clone size, CDR3 DNA, CDR3 protein. The D gene is left open where the match is weak. Where a row states a size, it is once, few, many or the class of an expanded clone; other rows omit it.

TRBJ2-1	TRBD2	TRBV7-2	-	TGTGCCAGCAGCCATGCGGGGGGTCCATTCAATGAGCAGTTCTTC	CASSHAGGPFNEQFF
TRBJ2-7	-	TRBV6-2/TRBV6-3	few	TGTGCCAGCAGTTGGGATGACAGGCGACCCGCCTCCTACGAGCAGTACTTC	CASSWDDRRPASYEQYF
TRBJ1-2	-	TRBV5-4	-	TGTGCCAGCAGCTCCTTGGACATTACTAACTATGGCTACACCTTC	CASSSLDITNYGYTF
TRBJ1-2	TRBD1	TRBV19	-	TGTGCCAGCAGCTGGGGACAGGGGGCCTATGGCTACACCTTC	CASSWGQGAYGYTF
TRBJ1-2	-	TRBV25-1	-	TGTGCCAGCAGTGAGCCGGGACACAACTATGGCTACACCTTC	CASSEPGHNYGYTF
TRBJ2-1	-	TRBV28	-	TGTGCCAGCAGACTGTGGACAGACTACAATGAGCAGTTCTTC	CASRLWTDYNEQFF
TRBJ2-2	-	TRBV12-5	-	TGTGCTAGTGGTTTGGTACTAGGACCTGCCCCCGGGGAGCTGTTTTTT	CASGLVLGPAPGELFF
TRBJ2-3	-	TRBV12-3/TRBV12-4	-	TGTGCCAGCAGTTTCATCAGGGATACGCAGTATTTT	CASSFIRDTQYF
TRBJ1-3	-	TRBV7-9	-	TGTGCCAGCAGCTTACGCGGGAGCTCTGGAAACACCATATATTTT	CASSLRGSSGNTIYF
TRBJ2-1	TRBD2	TRBV5-4	-	TGTGCCAGCAGCTCCAGGGGAGCGGGGGGACCATACAATGAGCAGTTCTTC	CASSSRGAGGPYNEQFF
TRBJ2-5	-	TRBV4-1	-	TGCGCCAGCAGCCAAGGGAATCGGGGACAAGAGACCCAGTACTTC	CASSQGNRGQETQYF
TRBJ2-3	TRBD2	TRBV4-2	-	TGTGCCAGCAGCCATGCTAGCGGGGCCGCGGATACGCAGTATTTT	CASSHASGAADTQYF
TRBJ1-2	-	TRBV10-3	few	TGTGCCATCAGTGTTCAGGGGAACTATGGCTACACCTTC	CAISVQGNYGYTF
TRBJ2-7	TRBD2	TRBV14	-	TGTGCCAGCAGCCACGGGACTAGCGACCCCAGGGAGCAGTACTTC	CASSHGTSDPREQYF
TRBJ1-3	-	TRBV5-5	-	TGTGCCAGCAGCTTGAGAAGTCCCAGGGGAGGAAACACCATATATTTT	CASSLRSPRGGNTIYF
TRBJ2-3	-	TRBV6-1	-	TGTGCCAGCAGTGAGAGGGTACGAGGGACAGATACGCAGTATTTT	CASSERVRGTDTQYF
TRBJ2-1	TRBD1	TRBV7-2	once	TGTGCCAGCAGCCAAGGACAGGGGGTGGGAGATGAGCAGTTCTTC	CASSQGQGVGDEQFF
TRBJ2-3	-	TRBV4-1	-	TGCGCCAGCAGCCAAGATGCGGGACAGCCCACAGATACGCAGTATTTT	CASSQDAGQPTDTQYF
TRBJ2-2	TRBD2	TRBV24-1	-	TGTGCCACCAGTGAGGCTCGTCCGAGCGGGGGGACCGGGGAGCTGTTTTTT	CATSEARPSGGTGELFF
TRBJ1-2	-	TRBV28	-	TGTGCCAGCAGACCACAGGGCTATGGCTACACCTTC	CASRPQGYGYTF
TRBJ1-2	-	TRBV5-1	-	TGCGCCAGCAGCTCAGAGGGCCCCTACTATGGCTACACCTTC	CASSSEGPYYGYTF
TRBJ1-1	-	TRBV7-6	-	TGTGCCAGCAGCTTAGAGAACAGTAACACTGAAGCTTTCTTT	CASSLENSNTEAFF
TRBJ1-2	TRBD1	TRBV19	-	TGTGCCAGTAGTGGTTGGACAGGGTCGAGCAACTATGGCTACACCTTC	CASSGWTGSSNYGYTF
TRBJ1-4	-	TRBV4-1	-	TGCGCCAGCAGCCAACAAACGGGGGATCAGGATGAAAAACTGTTTTTT	CASSQQTGDQDEKLFF
TRBJ2-3	-	TRBV5-1	-	TGCGCCAGCAGCCCCGTCTATTTGACAGATACGCAGTATTTT	CASSPVYLTDTQYF
TRBJ1-2	-	TRBV6-2/TRBV6-3	-	TGTGCCAGCAGTTACTTCGGGACATCTGACCATGGCTACACCTTC	CASSYFGTSDHGYTF
TRBJ1-2	TRBD1	TRBV3-1/TRBV3-2	-	TGTGCCAGCAGGCAACAGGGGTCTAGAGGCTACACCTTC	CASRQQGSRGYTF
TRBJ1-2	-	TRBV6-1	-	TGTGCCAGCAGTGACAGGGGTGGTTATGGCTACACCTTC	CASSDRGGYGYTF
TRBJ2-3	TRBD2	TRBV19	-	TGTGCCAGTAGTCGCCCTAGCGGGGCCACAGATACGCAGTATTTT	CASSRPSGATDTQYF
TRBJ2-5	-	TRBV7-2	-	TGTGCCAGCAGCTATCAGGGGCCGCAAGAGACCCAGTACTTC	CASSYQGPQETQYF
TRBJ1-5	-	TRBV30	-	TGTGCCTGGAGTGGGCTCTTGACAGGCAATCAGCCCCAGCATTTT	CAWSGLLTGNQPQHF
TRBJ2-5	-	TRBV5-1	-	TGCGCCAGCAGCTATGACAGTTTCCAAGAGACCCAGTACTTC	CASSYDSFQETQYF
TRBJ2-3	TRBD2	TRBV13	-	TGTGCCAGCAGCTTCCGGGGGGCAGATACGCAGTATTTT	CASSFRGADTQYF
TRBJ1-1	TRBD1	TRBV29-1	-	TGCAGCGTCACAGGGGAGATTACGAACACTGAAGCTTTCTTT	CSVTGEITNTEAFF
TRBJ2-3	-	TRBV29-1	-	TGCAGCGTTGGGGGCAGGGCCACAGATACGCAGTATTTT	CSVGGRATDTQYF
TRBJ1-3	-	TRBV2	-	TGTGCCAGCAGCCAGGGATCTGGAAACACCATATATTTT	CASSQGSGNTIYF
TRBJ2-2	-	TRBV6-7	-	TGTGCCAGCCCCAGGCGGGGGCTCAGCACCGGGGAGCTGTTTTTT	CASPRRGLSTGELFF
TRBJ2-1	TRBD2	TRBV2	-	TGTGCCAGCAGCGCGGTTGGACTAGCGGGGGGCTCCTACAATGAGCAGTTCTTC	CASSAVGLAGGSYNEQFF
TRBJ1-2	-	TRBV2	-	TGTGCCAGCAGTGAAAGAGATCATGGCTACACCTTC	CASSERDHGYTF
TRBJ2-7	TRBD1	TRBV5-1	once	TGCGCCAGCAGCTATTGGACCGGGACAGGGGCCTACGAGCAGTACTTC	CASSYWTGTGAYEQYF
TRBJ2-1	-	TRBV18	few	TGTGCCAGCTCACCACCTTCGGGGTCCTGGGAGGACAATGAGCAGTTCTTC	CASSPPSGSWEDNEQFF
TRBJ1-2	TRBD1	TRBV2	-	TGTGCCAGCAGGGGACAGAGATTAAACTATGGCTACACCTTC	CASRGQRLNYGYTF
TRBJ2-1	-	TRBV7-5	-	TGTGCCAGAAGCTGGCCTAGCGGGGCCCCTGAGCAGTTCTTC	CARSWPSGAPEQFF
TRBJ1-2	-	TRBV3-1/TRBV3-2	-	TGTGCCAGCAGCCCAACAAATAAATACTATGGCTACACCTTC	CASSPTNKYYGYTF
TRBJ2-7	-	TRBV11-3	-	TGTGCCAGCAGCTTGGGCAGGAACTTTGGAGAGCAGTACTTC	CASSLGRNFGEQYF
TRBJ2-3	-	TRBV4-1	-	TGCGCCAGCAGCCCCCCGACTGCATCAGATACGCAGTATTTT	CASSPPTASDTQYF
TRBJ1-5	TRBD1	TRBV3-1/TRBV3-2	-	TGTGCCAGCAGCCAAGAAAAGGGGAGGCAGGGGGACCAGCCCCAGCATTTT	CASSQEKGRQGDQPQHF
TRBJ1-1	-	TRBV7-9	-	TGTGCCAGCACCCCCGGGGGGAACACTGAAGCTTTCTTT	CASTPGGNTEAFF
TRBJ1-5	-	TRBV7-9	-	TGTGCCAGCAGCTTTTCGGGGTCAGGCAATCAGCCCCAGCATTTT	CASSFSGSGNQPQHF
TRBJ2-1	-	TRBV30	-	TGTGCCTGGGCCCGGTCGCGGCACGATGAGCAGTTCTTC	CAWARSRHDEQFF
TRBJ2-2	-	TRBV5-1	-	TGCGCCAGCAGCCCGGGACATCTAAACACCGGGGAGCTGTTTTTT	CASSPGHLNTGELFF
TRBJ2-2	-	TRBV5-1	-	TGCGCCAGCAGCTTGGTAGAGGCCGGGGAGCTGTTTTTT	CASSLVEAGELFF
TRBJ1-1	TRBD1	TRBV4-1	-	TGCGCCAGCAGCCGAGAAGGGGGCCCAGGGAACACTGAAGCTTTCTTT	CASSREGGPGNTEAFF
TRBJ2-6	-	TRBV12-3/TRBV12-4	-	TGTGCCAGCAGCTTTTCTGGGGCCAACGTCCTGACTTTC	CASSFSGANVLTF